The 22 T cell receptor beta chains in this list originate from one sample, sequenced in a study of PD-L1 blockade in urothelial cancer listed by TCRdb under 2017. Library preparation employed the immunoSEQ multiplex PCR assay. As stored in TCRdb, this immuneACCESS dataset retains in-frame rearrangements with V and J assigned. A fraction of the clones does not appear; measured against another copy, unresolved V genes explain less than half of the discrepancy, and the remainder lacks a known reason. Counted in this sample were about 100,000 clones; 70% to 90% of them appeared once. 2.4% of the sample goes to the ten largest clones. This specimen was PBMCs, taken around atezolizumab (anti-PD-L1) treatment. The receptors were gathered from a man aged 50-60 years with urothelial cancer.

DNA of the CDR3: TGTGCCAGTAGTATAATGTTAGCGGGAGAAATGGAGCAGTTCTTC. Translated, it gives CASSIMLAGEMEQFF. This chain joins TRBV19 and TRBJ2-1; TRBD2 agrees at 9 bases. CDR1 is LNHDA and CDR2 is SQIVND in the germline V gene (reference sequence). There are 15 residues in the CDR3. J lost 10 bases, V lost 2 bases, and 9 bases had no gene match.

This rearrangement joins TRBV29-1 to TRBJ2-2; a possible D gene is TRBD2 (5 bases). Germline V gives CDR1 SQVTM, CDR2 ANQGSEA. V shed 1 base and J shed 7 bases, with 19 bases lying between them. The CDR3 length is 16 residues. The CDR3 DNA sequence: TGCAGCGTTGAAGCCGAGGGCTTCCCCTTTTACGGGGAGCTGTTTTTT. Residues: CSVEAEGFPFYGELFF.

This sequence joins TRBV4-1 and TRBJ2-2; 8 bases align to TRBD2. V trimming: 1 base; J trimming: 4 bases; junction bases outside the gene matches: 5. The CDR3 length is 16 residues. In germline, CDR1 is MGHRA, CDR2 YSYEKL. The CDR3 DNA reads TGCGCCAGCAGCCAAGTTGCGGGGGGATCCACCGGGGAGCTGTTTTTT. This sequence encodes CASSQVAGGSTGELFF.

The chain combines TRBV21-1 with TRBJ1-2; the table gives TRBD1 as D, unverified against the DNA. TRBV21-1 is listed as a pseudogene. This CDR3 region has 14 residues. CDR3 amino acids: CASTPGQGKYGYTF. The CDR3 DNA follows: TGTGCCAGCACCCCGGGACAGGGAAAATATGGCTACACCTTC.

DNA of the CDR3: TGTGCCAGTAGTATAGAAGGAGGGAGCGAGCAGTACTTC. Translated: CASSIEGGSEQYF. This chain links TRBV19 with TRBJ2-7; D might be TRBD2 (6 bases). Trimming took 0 bases from V and 6 from J, leaving 9 bases between them. The CDR3 contains 13 residues. CDR1 and CDR2 (germline): LNHDA, SQIVND (reference sequence).

This clone was picked up one time. V gene TRBV19 combines with J gene TRBJ1-5; 10 nucleotides align to TRBD1. The junction had 10 bases not matched to a gene; V was cut back by 8 bases and J by 6 bases. Germline CDR1 and CDR2: LNHDA and SQIVND (reference sequence). The CDR3 runs to 15 residues. The DNA of the CDR3 is TGTGCCAGTCAAACCCTAGGACAGGGGGGTCAGCCCCAGCATTTT. It encodes CASQTLGQGGQPQHF.

The V call is TRBV6-1, the J call TRBJ2-1, with D perhaps TRBD1 (6 bases). CDR1 and CDR2 from the germline V gene are MNHNS and SASEGT. The CDR3 runs 12 residues. V dropped 7 bases and J dropped 7 bases, with 11 bases sitting between them. CDR3 in DNA: TGTGCCAGCACCGAAACAGGGAATGAGCAGTTCTTC. Residues: CASTETGNEQFF.

This clone was picked up one time. The CDR3 region has the DNA TGTGCCAGCTCAAACCAGGAGGGCCAGTACGAGCAGTACTTC. Translated: CASSNQEGQYEQYF. The V call is TRBV18, the J call TRBJ2-7, with D possibly matching TRBD2 (6 bases). CDR1 KGHSH and CDR2 LQKENI come from the germline V gene. The CDR3 spans 14 residues. V was trimmed by 5 bases and J by 4 bases, leaving 15 bases between them.

The chain is built from TRBV18 and TRBJ2-5; the D gene is possibly TRBD2 (6 bases). Trimming pared 2 bases from V and 5 bases from J, leaving 12 bases between. The CDR3 has 14 residues. Germline loops: CDR1 KGHSH, CDR2 LQKENI. The CDR3, as DNA: TGTGCCAGCTCACCAGGCCAGGGAGGCGAGACCCAGTACTTC. Protein product: CASSPGQGGETQYF.

The chain has TRBV11-1 and TRBJ2-7, with 12 bases that match TRBD2. V shed 5 bases and J 0 bases; nucleotides not matched to a gene: 8. Germline-derived CDR1 and CDR2 are SGHAT and FQDESV (reference sequence). The length of the CDR3 is 17 residues. DNA of the CDR3: TGTGCCAGCAGCACCGCGGGACTAGCGGGCCGCTCCTACGAGCAGTACTTC. This sequence encodes CASSTAGLAGRSYEQYF.

J is TRBJ2-5 and V is TRBV7-8; tentative D call: TRBD2 (5 bases). CDR3 size: 17 residues. Germline V gene lookup returns CDR1 SGHVS and CDR2 FQNEAQ. The germline V and J ends were trimmed by 3 bases and 1 base, with 18 bases remaining between them. The CDR3 coding sequence is TGTGCCAGCAGCTTCGGGTTTTTAGCGAAGATCCAAGAGACCCAGTACTTC. This translates into CASSFGFLAKIQETQYF.

The chain carries TRBV7-3 and TRBJ2-3; D is uncertain. V was trimmed by 4 bases and J by 4 bases, leaving 18 bases between them. Per the germline V gene, CDR1 is SGHTA and CDR2 is FQGTGA. This CDR3 contains 16 residues. CDR3 sequence reads: CASSSLDARLADTQYF. As DNA, the CDR3 is TGTGCCAGCAGCTCCCTAGACGCGAGACTTGCAGATACGCAGTATTTT.

CDR3: CATSRDTGFTEAFF. The CDR3 nucleotides read TGTGCCACCAGCAGAGACACAGGGTTCACTGAAGCTTTCTTT. The chain is built from TRBV15 and TRBJ1-1; a possible D gene is TRBD1 (6 bases). Germline values: CDR1 LNHNV, CDR2 YYDKDF (reference sequence). V was trimmed by 0 bases and J by 4 bases, leaving 9 bases between them. CDR3 size: 14 residues.

The chain uses TRBV5-1 and TRBJ2-7; D may be TRBD2 (6 bases). Germline V gene lookup returns CDR1 SGHRS and CDR2 YFSETQ. The CDR3 is 17 residues long. The V end lost 4 bases, the J end lost 3 bases, and 23 bases lay between the germline ends. The CDR3 DNA follows: TGCGCCAGCAGCACGGGTGCTGGAGGCGGGACTGTCTACGAGCAGTACTTC. Its protein is CASSTGAGGGTVYEQYF. Filled out from reference TRBV5-1 and TRBJ2-7, the complete variable domain reads KAGVTQTPRYLIKTRGQQVTLSCSPISGHRSVSWYQQTPGQGLQFLFEYFSETQRNKGNFPGRFSGRQFSNSRSEMNVSTLELGDSALYLCASSTGAGGGTVYEQYFGPGTRLTVT.

The V call is TRBV2, the J call TRBJ1-2, with a tentative D call TRBD1 (5 bases). The CDR3 consists of 13 residues. The germline V gene encodes CDR1 SNHLY and CDR2 FYNNEI. V was pared by 8 bases and J by 8 bases, with 18 bases between. CDR3 region: CASLVGGSWGYTF. CDR3 bases: TGTGCCAGCTTAGTCGGGGGATCTTGGGGCTACACCTTC.

The CDR3 nucleotides are TGTGCCAGCTCCCTCGAACTCAATAGTGCTGGTCAGCCCCAGCATTTT. This sequence encodes CASSLELNSAGQPQHF. The rearrangement uses TRBV18 and TRBJ1-5; D remains unclear. In germline, CDR1 is KGHSH, CDR2 LQKENI. The CDR3 spans 16 residues. The germline V and J ends were trimmed by 6 bases and 6 bases, with 21 bases remaining between them. Drawing the rest from reference TRBV18 and TRBJ1-5, the complete variable domain is NAGVMQNPRHLVRRRGQEARLRCSPMKGHSHVYWYRQLPEEGLKFMVYLQKENIIDESGMPKERFSAEFPKEGPSILRIQQVVRGDSAAYFCASSLELNSAGQPQHFGDGTRLSIL.

The V gene is TRBV7-2, the J gene TRBJ1-2; 11 bases agree with TRBD1. Losses at the gene ends were 5 bases for V and 4 bases for J; bases not matched to a gene: 3. The CDR3 length is 14 residues. Germline CDR1 and CDR2: SGHTA and FQGNSA. CDR3 DNA: TGTGCCAGCAGCGGACAGGGGGCCCTCTATGGCTACACCTTC. It is translated as CASSGQGALYGYTF.

The rearrangement links TRBV12-5 to TRBJ2-5; D might be TRBD2 (5 bases). Trimming took 2 bases from V and 3 from J, leaving 7 bases between them. Looked up from germline, CDR1 is LGHNT and CDR2 is FRNRAP. The CDR3 extends over 13 amino acids. The CDR3 loop reads CASGLRGEETQYF. In DNA, the CDR3 is TGTGCTAGTGGTTTGCGGGGAGAAGAGACCCAGTACTTC.

The sample holds one count of this clone. The rearrangement joins TRBV21-1 to TRBJ1-4; the table gives TRBD1 as D, unverified against the DNA. TRBV21-1 is a known pseudogene. The CDR3 spans 12 residues. The CDR3 region has the DNA TGTGCCAGCCCGGGACAGAATGAAAAACTGTTTTTT. Its translation: CASPGQNEKLFF.

This clone was recorded once. The gene calls are TRBV20-1 and TRBJ1-6; no clear D gene. Trimming cost V 2 bases and J 7 bases, with 3 bases left between them. Germline CDR1 DFQATT, CDR2 SNEGSKA (reference sequence). CDR3 length: 11 amino acids. In nucleotides, the CDR3 is TGCAGTGCTAGACAGAATTCACCCCTCCACTTT. It is translated as CSARQNSPLHF.

J is TRBJ2-3 and V is TRBV18, with TRBD2 as a possible D gene (5 bases). The CDR3 consists of 15 residues. Germline CDR1 KGHSH, CDR2 LQKENI. V lost 5 bases and J 0 bases, leaving 12 bases between the germline ends. The CDR3 loop is CASSIEGSSTDTQYF. CDR3 sequence (DNA): TGTGCCAGCTCAATTGAGGGTTCGAGCACAGATACGCAGTATTTT.

V is TRBV18 and J is TRBJ2-2; 10 bases map to TRBD2. This CDR3 comprises 16 residues. Germline-derived CDR1 and CDR2 are KGHSH and LQKENI. The ends lost 3 bases at V and 2 bases at J; junction bases unmatched: 3. The CDR3 DNA sequence: TGTGCCAGCTCACCCACTAGCGGGATAAACACCGGGGAGCTGTTTTTT. Its protein product is CASSPTSGINTGELFF.